This TCR beta chain came from a study of control samples from healthy donors and cancer patients. Sequencing was performed with immunoSEQ multiplex PCR; in TCRdb, only in-frame clones are kept and a portion is missing. The data contain about 69,000 clones, roughly 84% of them singletons. The CDR3 has 15 residues. V trimming: 5 bases; J trimming: 5 bases; junction bases outside the gene matches: 8. Germline CDR1 reads MNHEY; CDR2 reads SVGAGI. Only one count was recorded for this clone. Source material: PBMCs. The TCR was taken from a woman aged 50 to 60 with lung cancer. The chain combines TRBV6-5 with TRBJ2-1; 8 positions agree with TRBD1. The CDR3 here is CASSTQGAWDNEQFF. The CDR3 coding sequence is TGTGCCAGCAGTACCCAGGGGGCCTGGGACAATGAGCAGTTCTTC.